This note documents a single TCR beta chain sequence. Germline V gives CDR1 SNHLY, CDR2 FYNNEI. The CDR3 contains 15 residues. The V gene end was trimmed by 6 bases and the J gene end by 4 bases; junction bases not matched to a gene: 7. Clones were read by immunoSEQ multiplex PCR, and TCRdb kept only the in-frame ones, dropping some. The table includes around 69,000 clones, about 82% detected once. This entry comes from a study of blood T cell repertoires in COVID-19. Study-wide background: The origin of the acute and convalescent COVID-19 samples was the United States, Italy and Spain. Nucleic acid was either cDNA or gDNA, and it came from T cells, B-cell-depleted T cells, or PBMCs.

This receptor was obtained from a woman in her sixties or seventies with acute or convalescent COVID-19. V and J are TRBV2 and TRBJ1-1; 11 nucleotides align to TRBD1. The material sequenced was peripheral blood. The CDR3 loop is CASRPGQGASTEAFF. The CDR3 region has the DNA TGTGCCAGCAGGCCTGGACAGGGGGCCAGCACTGAAGCTTTCTTT.